This T cell receptor (beta chain) originates from a study of OX40 agonist ivuxolimab in advanced cancers. Background on the study: A diagnosis of hepatocellular carcinoma, melanoma, renal cell or head and neck cancer was present in dose-escalation patients.

Measured with immunoSEQ multiplex PCR; TCRdb has only the in-frame clones, and not every one. The sample consists of about 41,000 clones, roughly 80% of them appearing once. V trimming: 6 bases; J trimming: 7 bases; junction bases outside the gene matches: 9. The CDR3 is 14 residues long. Germline CDR1 and CDR2: MNHEY and SVGAGI. V is TRBV6-5 and J is TRBJ2-7, with TRBD1 identical over 10 bases. The clonotype comes from an adult with an advanced solid tumor such as melanoma, head and neck, liver or kidney cancer. The specimen comprised CD4+ or CD8+ T cells sorted from blood, sampled in a trial of the OX40 agonist ivuxolimab. The CDR3 nucleotides read TGTGCCAGCAGGGCGGACAGGGGGATGGAAGAGCAGTACTTC. This translates into CASRADRGMEEQYF.